This TCR beta chain was recorded in a study of CD8 T cells in Susac syndrome. V lost 5 bases and J lost 8; bases outside the gene matches: 9. From germline, CDR1 is SEHNR and CDR2 FQNEAQ (reference sequence). The CDR3 contains 16 residues. Study observations and caveats: It was acknowledged by the study that relatively few individuals were included in its TCR sequencing and HLA analysis.

On this clonotype itself: The antigen is undetermined.

The authors sequenced TCR beta from blood CD8+ and CD4+ T cells. Negative magnetic isolation gave CD8+ and CD4+ cells; FACS enriched CD8+ TEMRA. It was with random hexamers that roughly 0.5 to 1 ug RNA was reverse transcribed. The amplification used immunoSEQ multiplex PCR on TCR beta CDR3; it spanned 54 Vbeta and 13 Jbeta. TCRdb analysed the immunoSEQ multiplex PCR reads with MiXCR anew, one entry per CDR3 protein. The top ten clones hold roughly 0.13% of a sample with some 130,000 distinct CDR3 sequences, roughly 94% of them seen once. This receptor was identified in a human donor with multiple sclerosis. Specimen: CD4+ T cells from PBMCs. This chain uses TRBV7-9 with TRBJ2-2; 12 nucleotides match TRBD2. The CDR3: CASSAGLAGKAGELFF. In nucleotides, the CDR3 is TGTGCCAGCAGCGCCGGACTAGCGGGAAAGGCTGGGGAGCTGTTTTTT. Drawing the rest from reference TRBV7-9 and TRBJ2-2, the complete variable domain is DTGVSQNPRHKITKRGQNVTFRCDPISEHNRLYWYRQTLGQGPEFLTYFQNEAQLEKSRLLSDRFSAERPKGSFSTLEIQRTEQGDSAMYLCASSAGLAGKAGELFFGEGSRLTVL.